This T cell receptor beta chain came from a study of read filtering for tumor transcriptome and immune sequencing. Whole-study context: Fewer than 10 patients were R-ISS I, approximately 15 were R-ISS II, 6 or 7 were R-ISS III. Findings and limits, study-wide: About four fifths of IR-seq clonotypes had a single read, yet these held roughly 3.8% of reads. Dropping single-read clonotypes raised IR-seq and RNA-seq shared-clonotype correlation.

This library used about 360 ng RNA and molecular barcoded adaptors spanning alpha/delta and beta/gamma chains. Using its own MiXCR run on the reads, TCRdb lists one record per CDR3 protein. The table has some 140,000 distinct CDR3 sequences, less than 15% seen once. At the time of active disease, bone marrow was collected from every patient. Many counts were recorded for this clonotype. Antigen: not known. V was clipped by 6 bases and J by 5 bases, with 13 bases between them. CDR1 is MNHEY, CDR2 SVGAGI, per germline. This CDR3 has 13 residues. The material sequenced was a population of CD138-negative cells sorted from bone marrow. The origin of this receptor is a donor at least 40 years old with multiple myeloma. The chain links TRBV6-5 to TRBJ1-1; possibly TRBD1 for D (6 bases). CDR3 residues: CASSWGQWTEAFF. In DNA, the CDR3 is TGTGCCAGCAGCTGGGGGCAATGGACTGAAGCTTTCTTT.